The TCR beta chain under discussion was sequenced for a study of neurological immune-mediated disorders. One entry per CDR3 protein, called by TCRdb with MiXCR from the 5' RACE reads. Among about 40,000 distinct CDR3 sequences listed, about 2.5% were seen once. Germline V CDR1 and CDR2: MDHEN, SYDVKM. The CDR3 spans 14 residues. Trimming took 4 bases from V and 10 from J; bases not matched to a gene: 9. There are many counts of this clonotype. The sequence derives from a man aged 50 or older with multiple sclerosis. Material: PBMCs. The J gene is TRBJ1-4, the V gene TRBV28, with 7 nucleotides matching TRBD1. CDR3 sequence reads: CASSSQPGQLKLFF. CDR3 nucleotide sequence: TGTGCCAGCAGTTCCCAGCCGGGACAGCTAAAACTGTTTTTT.